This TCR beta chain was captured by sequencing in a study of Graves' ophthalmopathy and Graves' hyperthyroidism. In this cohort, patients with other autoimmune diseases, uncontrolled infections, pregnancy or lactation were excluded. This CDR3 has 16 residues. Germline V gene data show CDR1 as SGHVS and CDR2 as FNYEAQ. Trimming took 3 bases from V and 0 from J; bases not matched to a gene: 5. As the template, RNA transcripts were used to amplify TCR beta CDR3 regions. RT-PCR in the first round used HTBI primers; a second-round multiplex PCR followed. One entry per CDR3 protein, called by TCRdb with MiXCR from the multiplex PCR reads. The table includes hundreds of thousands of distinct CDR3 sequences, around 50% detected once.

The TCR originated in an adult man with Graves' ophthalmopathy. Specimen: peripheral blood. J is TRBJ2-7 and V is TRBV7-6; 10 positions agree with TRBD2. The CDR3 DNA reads TGTGCCAGCAGCTTCTACACTAGCGGGAACTCCTACGAGCAGTACTTC. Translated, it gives CASSFYTSGNSYEQYF.